This T cell receptor (beta chain) was recovered during a study of Ad26.COV2.S vaccination and SARS-CoV-2 variants. Study details: Intramuscular Ad26.COV2.S at 5x10^10 or 1x10^11 viral particles. General study points: Reportedly, spike-specific CD8+ and CD4+ T cell responses achieved substantial breadth once vaccination had taken place. Those who received vaccine or placebo ended up with similar non-spike TCR breadth.

With respect to this clone: Its antigen is still unknown.

V shed 5 bases, J shed 7 bases, and the junction held 7 bases outside the gene matches. The CDR3 runs 13 residues. Germline lookup yields CDR1 SGHVS and CDR2 FQNEAQ. Sequencing was performed with immunoSEQ multiplex PCR; in TCRdb, only in-frame clones are kept and a portion is missing. The repertoire holds some 340,000 clones, with about 86% as singletons. As to treatment: 15 to 20 received Ad26.COV2.S at low or high dose, single or two shots; 5 received placebo; per-sample allocation not given. Material that was analyzed had been drawn on day 63 after the first vaccine or placebo injection. Recruitment in Boston yielded a donor of adult age, 18-55 years.

The specimen comprised peripheral blood, sampled in a trial of Ad26.COV2.S vaccine versus placebo. This receptor was obtained from a person aged 18 to 59 who received the Ad26.COV2.S COVID-19 vaccine or a placebo. V and J are TRBV7-8 and TRBJ1-2; 7 nucleotides agree with TRBD1. CDR3 in amino acids: CASSPQRTGGYTF. DNA for the CDR3: TGTGCCAGCAGCCCCCAACGGACAGGTGGCTACACCTTC.